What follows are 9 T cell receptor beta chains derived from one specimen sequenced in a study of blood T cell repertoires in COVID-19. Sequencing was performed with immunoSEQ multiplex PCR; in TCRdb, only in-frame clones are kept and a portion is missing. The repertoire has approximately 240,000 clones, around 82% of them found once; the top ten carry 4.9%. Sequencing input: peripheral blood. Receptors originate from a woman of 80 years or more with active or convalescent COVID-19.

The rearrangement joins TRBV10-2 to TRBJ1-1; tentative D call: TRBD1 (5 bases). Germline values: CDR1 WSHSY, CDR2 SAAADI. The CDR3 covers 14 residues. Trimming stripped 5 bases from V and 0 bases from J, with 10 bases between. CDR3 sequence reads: CASSWGQLNTEAFF. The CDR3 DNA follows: TGCGCCAGCAGTTGGGGCCAATTGAACACTGAAGCTTTCTTT.

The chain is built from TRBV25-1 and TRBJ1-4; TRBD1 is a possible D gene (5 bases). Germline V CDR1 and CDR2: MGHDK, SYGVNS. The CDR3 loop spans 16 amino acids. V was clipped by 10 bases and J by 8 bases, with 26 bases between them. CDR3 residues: CATSEGDPGGGEKLFF. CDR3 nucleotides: TGTGCCACCTCCGAAGGGGACCCGGGTGGAGGGGAAAAACTGTTTTTT.

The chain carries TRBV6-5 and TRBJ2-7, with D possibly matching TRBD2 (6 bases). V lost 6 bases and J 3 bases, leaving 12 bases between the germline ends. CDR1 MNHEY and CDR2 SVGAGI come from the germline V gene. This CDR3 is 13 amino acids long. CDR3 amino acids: CASRYPGSYEQYF. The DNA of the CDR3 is TGTGCCAGCAGATACCCCGGGAGCTACGAGCAGTACTTC.

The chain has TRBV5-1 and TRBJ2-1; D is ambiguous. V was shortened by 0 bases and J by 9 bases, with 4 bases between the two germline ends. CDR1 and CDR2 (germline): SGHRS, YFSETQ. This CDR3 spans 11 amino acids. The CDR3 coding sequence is TGCGCCAGCAGCTTGGCTCTTGAGCAGTTCTTC. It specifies CASSLALEQFF.

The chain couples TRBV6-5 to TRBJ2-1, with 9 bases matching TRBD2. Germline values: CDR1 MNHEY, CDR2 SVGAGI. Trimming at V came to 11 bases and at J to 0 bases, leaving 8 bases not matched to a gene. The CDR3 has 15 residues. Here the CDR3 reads CASRLSGSSYNEQFF. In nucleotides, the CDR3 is TGTGCCTCCCGACTTAGCGGGAGCTCCTACAATGAGCAGTTCTTC.

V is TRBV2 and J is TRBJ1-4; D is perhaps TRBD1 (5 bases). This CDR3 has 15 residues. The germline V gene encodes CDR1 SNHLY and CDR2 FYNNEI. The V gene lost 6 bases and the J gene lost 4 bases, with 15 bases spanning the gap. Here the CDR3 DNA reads TGTGCCAGCAGGGAGTTGACAGATCTTAATGAAAAACTGTTTTTT. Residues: CASRELTDLNEKLFF.

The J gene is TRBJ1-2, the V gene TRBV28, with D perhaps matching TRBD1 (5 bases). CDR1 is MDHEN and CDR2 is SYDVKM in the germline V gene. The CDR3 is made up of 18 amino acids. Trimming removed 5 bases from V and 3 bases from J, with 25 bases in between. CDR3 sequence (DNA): TGTGCCAGCAGTCGGGCCGGGACGGCGCCGGGGGGTGACTATGGCTACACCTTC. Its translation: CASSRAGTAPGGDYGYTF.

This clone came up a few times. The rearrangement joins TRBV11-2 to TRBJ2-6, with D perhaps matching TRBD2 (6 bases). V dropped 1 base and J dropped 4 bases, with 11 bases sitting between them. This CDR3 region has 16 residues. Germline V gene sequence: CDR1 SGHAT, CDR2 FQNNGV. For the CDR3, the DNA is TGTGCCAGCAGCTTAGGATCGGGGGTCGGGGCCAACGTCCTGACTTTC. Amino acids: CASSLGSGVGANVLTF.

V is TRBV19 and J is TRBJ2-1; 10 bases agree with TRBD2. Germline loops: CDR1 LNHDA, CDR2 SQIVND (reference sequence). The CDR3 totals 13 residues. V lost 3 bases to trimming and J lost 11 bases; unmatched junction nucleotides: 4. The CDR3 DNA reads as TGTGCCAGTAGTATCAAGGGACTAGCGCAGCAGTTCTTC. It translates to CASSIKGLAQQFF. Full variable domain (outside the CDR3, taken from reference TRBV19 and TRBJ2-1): DGGITQSPKYLFRKEGQNVTLSCEQNLNHDAMYWYRQDPGQGLRLIYYSQIVNDFQKGDIAEGYSVSREKKESFPLTVTSAQKNPTAFYLCASSIKGLAQQFFGPGTRLTVL.